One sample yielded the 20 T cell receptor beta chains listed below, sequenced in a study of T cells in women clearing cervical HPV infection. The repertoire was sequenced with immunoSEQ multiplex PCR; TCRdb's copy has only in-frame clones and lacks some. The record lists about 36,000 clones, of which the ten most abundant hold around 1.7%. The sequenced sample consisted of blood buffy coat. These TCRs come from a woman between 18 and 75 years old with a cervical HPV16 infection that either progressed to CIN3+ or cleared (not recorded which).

The CDR3 DNA, read in part, is TGCAGTGCTAGAGAACAACCAGACACTGAA. Translating gives CSAREQPDTE. The entire CDR3 reads CSAREQPDTEAFF. The chain couples TRBV20-1 to TRBJ1-1; no reliable D call. Coverage ceases 3 residues before the CDR3 finishes, and the germline J gene fills in the end. This CDR3 region has 13 residues. The V end lost 0 bases, the J end lost 3 bases, and 8 bases lay between the germline ends. Germline lookup yields CDR1 DFQATT and CDR2 SNEGSKA (reference sequence).

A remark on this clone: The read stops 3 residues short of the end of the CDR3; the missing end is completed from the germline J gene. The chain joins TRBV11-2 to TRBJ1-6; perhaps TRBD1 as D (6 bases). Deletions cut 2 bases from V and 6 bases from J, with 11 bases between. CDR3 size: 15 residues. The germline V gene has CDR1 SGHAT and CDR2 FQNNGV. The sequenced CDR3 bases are TGTGCCAGCAGCTTAAAGGGGGACCTTAATTCACCC. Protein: CASSLKGDLNSP. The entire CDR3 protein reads CASSLKGDLNSPLHF.

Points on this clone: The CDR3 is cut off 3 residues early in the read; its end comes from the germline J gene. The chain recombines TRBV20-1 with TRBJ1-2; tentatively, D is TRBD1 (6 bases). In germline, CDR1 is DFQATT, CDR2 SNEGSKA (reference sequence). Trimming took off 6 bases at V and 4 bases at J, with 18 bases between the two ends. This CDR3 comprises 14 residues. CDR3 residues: CSAMDGGGGYGYTF. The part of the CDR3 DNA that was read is TGCAGTGCCATGGACGGAGGGGGAGGCTATGGC.

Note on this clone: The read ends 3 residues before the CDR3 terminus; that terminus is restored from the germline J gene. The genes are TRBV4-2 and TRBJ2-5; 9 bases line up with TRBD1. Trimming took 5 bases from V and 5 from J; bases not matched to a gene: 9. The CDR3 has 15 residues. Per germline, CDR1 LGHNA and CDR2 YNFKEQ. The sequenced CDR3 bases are TGTGCCAGCAGCATATCACAGGGGGCCAGGGAGACC. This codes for CASSISQGARET. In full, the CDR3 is CASSISQGARETQYF.

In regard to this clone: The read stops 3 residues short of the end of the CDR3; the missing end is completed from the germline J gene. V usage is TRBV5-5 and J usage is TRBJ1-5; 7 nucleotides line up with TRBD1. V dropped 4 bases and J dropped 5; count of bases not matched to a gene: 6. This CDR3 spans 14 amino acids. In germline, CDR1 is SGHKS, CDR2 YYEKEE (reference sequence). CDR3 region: CASSVGTADQPQHF. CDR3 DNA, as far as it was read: TGTGCCAGCAGCGTTGGGACAGCTGATCAGCCC.

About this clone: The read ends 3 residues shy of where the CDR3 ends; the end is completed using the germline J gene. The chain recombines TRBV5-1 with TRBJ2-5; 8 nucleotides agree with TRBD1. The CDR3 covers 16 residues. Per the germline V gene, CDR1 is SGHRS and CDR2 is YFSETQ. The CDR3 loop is CASSYGQGPSTDTQYF. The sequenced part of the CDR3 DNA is TGCGCCAGCAGCTATGGACAGGGTCCTAGCACAGATACC. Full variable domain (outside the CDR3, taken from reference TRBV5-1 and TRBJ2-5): KAGVTQTPRYLIKTRGQQVTLSCSPISGHRSVSWYQQTPGQGLQFLFEYFSETQRNKGNFPGRFSGRQFSNSRSEMNVSTLELGDSALYLCASSYGQGPSTDTQYFGPGTRLLVL.

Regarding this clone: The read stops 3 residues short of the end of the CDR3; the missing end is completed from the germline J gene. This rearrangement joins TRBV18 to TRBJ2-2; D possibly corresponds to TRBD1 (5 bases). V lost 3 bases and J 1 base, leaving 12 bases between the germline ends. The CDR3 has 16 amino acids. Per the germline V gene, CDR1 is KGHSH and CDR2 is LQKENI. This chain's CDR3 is CASSPYSGQNTGELFF. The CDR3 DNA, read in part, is TGTGCCAGCTCACCTTACTCAGGGCAGAACACCGGGGAG.

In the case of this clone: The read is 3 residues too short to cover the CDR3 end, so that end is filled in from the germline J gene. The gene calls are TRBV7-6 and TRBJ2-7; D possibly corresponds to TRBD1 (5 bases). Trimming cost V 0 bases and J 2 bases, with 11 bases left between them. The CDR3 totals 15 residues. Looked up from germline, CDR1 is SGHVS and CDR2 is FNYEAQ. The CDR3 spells CASSLAPKGTYEQYF. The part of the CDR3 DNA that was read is TGTGCCAGCAGCTTAGCCCCCAAGGGGACCTACGAG.

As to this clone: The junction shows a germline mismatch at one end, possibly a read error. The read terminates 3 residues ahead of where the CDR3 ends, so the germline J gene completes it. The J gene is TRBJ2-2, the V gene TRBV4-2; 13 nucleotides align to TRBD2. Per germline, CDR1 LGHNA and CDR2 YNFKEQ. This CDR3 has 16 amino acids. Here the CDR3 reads CASSQDTSGGAGELFF. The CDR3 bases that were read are TGCGCCAGCAGCCAAGATACTAGCGGGGGGGCCGGGGAG.

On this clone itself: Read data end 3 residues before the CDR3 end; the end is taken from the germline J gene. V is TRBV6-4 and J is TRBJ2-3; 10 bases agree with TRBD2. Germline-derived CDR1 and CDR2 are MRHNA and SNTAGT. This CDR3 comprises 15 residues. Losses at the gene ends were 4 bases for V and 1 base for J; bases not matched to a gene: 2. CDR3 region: CASSASGGGTDTQYF. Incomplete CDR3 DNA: TGTGCCAGCAGTGCCAGCGGGGGGGGCACAGATACG.

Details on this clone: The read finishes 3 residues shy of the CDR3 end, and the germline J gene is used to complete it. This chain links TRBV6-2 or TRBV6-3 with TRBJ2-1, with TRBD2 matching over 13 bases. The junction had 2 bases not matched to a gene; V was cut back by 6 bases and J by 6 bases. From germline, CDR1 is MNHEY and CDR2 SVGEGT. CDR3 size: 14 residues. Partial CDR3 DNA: TGTGCCAGCAGCGGACTAGCGGGGGTCAATGAG. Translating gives CASSGLAGVNE. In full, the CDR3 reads CASSGLAGVNEQFF.

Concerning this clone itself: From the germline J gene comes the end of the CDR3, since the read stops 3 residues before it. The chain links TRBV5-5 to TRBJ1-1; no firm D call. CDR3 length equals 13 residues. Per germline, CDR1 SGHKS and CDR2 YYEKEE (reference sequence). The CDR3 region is CASSLAAVTEAFF. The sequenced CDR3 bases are TGTGCCAGCAGCTTGGCCGCAGTCACCGAA.

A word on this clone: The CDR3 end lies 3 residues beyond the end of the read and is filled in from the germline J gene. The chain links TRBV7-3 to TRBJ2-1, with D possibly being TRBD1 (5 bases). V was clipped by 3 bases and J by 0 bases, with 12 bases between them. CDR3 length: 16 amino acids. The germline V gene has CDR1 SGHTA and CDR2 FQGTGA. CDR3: CASSFRQLSSYNEQFF. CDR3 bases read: TGTGCCAGCAGCTTCAGACAGTTGAGCTCCTACAATGAG.

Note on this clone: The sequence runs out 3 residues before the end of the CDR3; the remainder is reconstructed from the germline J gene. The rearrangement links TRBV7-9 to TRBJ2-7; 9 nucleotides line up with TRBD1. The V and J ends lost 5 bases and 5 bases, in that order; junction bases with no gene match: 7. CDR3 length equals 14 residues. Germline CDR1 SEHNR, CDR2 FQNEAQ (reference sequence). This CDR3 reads CASSRGTGRHEQYF. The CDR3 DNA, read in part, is TGTGCCAGCAGCCGTGGGACAGGGAGGCACGAG.

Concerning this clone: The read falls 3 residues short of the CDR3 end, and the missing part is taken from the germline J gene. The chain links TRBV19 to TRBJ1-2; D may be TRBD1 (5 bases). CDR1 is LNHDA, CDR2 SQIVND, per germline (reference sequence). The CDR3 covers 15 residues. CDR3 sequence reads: CASKRAGSWGNDYTF. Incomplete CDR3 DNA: TGTGCCAGCAAAAGAGCAGGTTCTTGGGGCAATGAC.

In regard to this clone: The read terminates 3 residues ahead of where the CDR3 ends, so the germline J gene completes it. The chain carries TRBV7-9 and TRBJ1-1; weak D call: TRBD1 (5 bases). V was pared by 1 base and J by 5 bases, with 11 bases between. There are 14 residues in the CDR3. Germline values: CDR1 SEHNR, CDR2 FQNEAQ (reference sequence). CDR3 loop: CASSLGAGRTEAFF. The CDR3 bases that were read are TGTGCCAGCAGCTTAGGGGCAGGGAGAACTGAA.

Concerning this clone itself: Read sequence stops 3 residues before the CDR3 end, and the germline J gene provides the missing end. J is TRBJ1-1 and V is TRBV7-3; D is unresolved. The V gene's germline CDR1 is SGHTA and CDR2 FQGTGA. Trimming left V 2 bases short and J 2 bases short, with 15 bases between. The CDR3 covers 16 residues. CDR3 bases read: TGTGCCAGCAGCTTAGGCGGCTTCAGATTAAACACTGAA. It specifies CASSLGGFRLNTE. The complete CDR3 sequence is CASSLGGFRLNTEAFF.

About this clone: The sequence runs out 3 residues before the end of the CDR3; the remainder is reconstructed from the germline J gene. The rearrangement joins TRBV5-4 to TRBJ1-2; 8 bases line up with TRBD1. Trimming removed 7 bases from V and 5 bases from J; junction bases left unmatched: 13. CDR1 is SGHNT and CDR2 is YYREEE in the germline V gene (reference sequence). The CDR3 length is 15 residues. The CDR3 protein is CASSRLDRDIYGYTF. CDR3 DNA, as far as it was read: TGTGCCAGCTCGAGACTGGACAGGGATATTTATGGC. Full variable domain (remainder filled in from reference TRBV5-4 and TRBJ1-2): ETGVTQSPTHLIKTRGQQVTLRCSSQSGHNTVSWYQQALGQGPQFIFQYYREEENGRGNFPPRFSGLQFPNYSSELNVNALELDDSALYLCASSRLDRDIYGYTFGSGTRLTVV.

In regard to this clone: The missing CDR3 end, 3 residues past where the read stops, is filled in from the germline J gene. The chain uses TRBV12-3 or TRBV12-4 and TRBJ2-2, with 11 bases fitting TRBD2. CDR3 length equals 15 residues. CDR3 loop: CASSPTSGGPRELFF. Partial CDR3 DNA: TGTGCCAGCAGCCCCACTAGCGGGGGCCCCAGAGAG.

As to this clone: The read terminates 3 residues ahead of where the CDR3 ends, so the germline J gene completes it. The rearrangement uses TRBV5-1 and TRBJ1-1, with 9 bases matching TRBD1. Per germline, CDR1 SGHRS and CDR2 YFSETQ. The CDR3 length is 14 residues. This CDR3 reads CASSLTGGTLEAFF. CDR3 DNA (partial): TGCGCCAGCAGCTTGACAGGGGGCACCCTGGAA.